This T cell receptor beta chain was identified during a study of blood T cell repertoires in COVID-19. Study-level background: Collection of acute and convalescent COVID-19 samples took place in the United States, Italy and Spain.

Profiling relied on immunoSEQ multiplex PCR, and the TCRdb table lists in-frame clones only, not all of them. The sample holds some 240,000 clones; roughly 80% are singletons and the top ten take 5.2%. This clone occurred a few times. The length of the CDR3 is 15 residues. Germline CDR1 is SGHAT and CDR2 is FQNNGV. V shed 1 base, J shed 4 bases, and the junction held 5 bases outside the gene matches. The sequence was collected from a woman in her 70s with COVID-19, enrolled during active disease. The chain uses TRBV11-2 and TRBJ2-3; 7 bases agree with TRBD2. The source material was peripheral blood. The CDR3 loop is CASSLAGGLADTQYF. CDR3 nucleotides: TGTGCCAGCAGCTTAGCGGGAGGTCTCGCAGATACGCAGTATTTT. Full variable domain (outside the CDR3, taken from reference TRBV11-2 and TRBJ2-3): EAGVAQSPRYKIIEKRQSVAFWCNPISGHATLYWYQQILGQGPKLLIQFQNNGVVDDSQLPKDRFSAERLKGVDSTLKIQPAKLEDSAVYLCASSLAGGLADTQYFGPGTRLTVL.